The 11 T cell receptor beta chains in this list originate from one sample, sequenced in a study of blood T cell repertoires in COVID-19 (dated by TCRdb to 2020 to 2022). The library came from the immunoSEQ multiplex PCR assay. The immuneACCESS repertoire file appears here via TCRdb, limited to in-frame rearrangements. These files lack a portion of the clones; in checked studies, under half of the deficit traces to unresolved V genes, and the cause of the others is not known. For this sample the table gives 100,000 to 130,000 clones, of which just over 85% were detected only once. The ten largest clones capture over 2% of the sample. The source material was peripheral blood. The receptors were sampled from a human donor in a cohort sampled during active COVID-19.

The chain links TRBV11-2 to TRBJ1-1, with D perhaps TRBD1 (5 bases). Trimming pared 1 base from V and 11 bases from J, leaving 11 bases between. Germline lookup yields CDR1 SGHAT and CDR2 FQNNGV. The CDR3 spans 12 residues. The CDR3: CASSLGGGAAFF. CDR3 DNA: TGTGCCAGCAGCTTAGGGGGAGGGGCCGCTTTCTTT. The entire variable domain, with the rest obtained from reference TRBV11-2 and TRBJ1-1, is as follows: EAGVAQSPRYKIIEKRQSVAFWCNPISGHATLYWYQQILGQGPKLLIQFQNNGVVDDSQLPKDRFSAERLKGVDSTLKIQPAKLEDSAVYLCASSLGGGAAFFGQGTRLTVV.

This clone was counted a single time. This chain uses TRBV6-6 with TRBJ1-5; a possible D gene is TRBD1 (6 bases). Per germline, CDR1 MNHNY and CDR2 SVGAGI (reference sequence). The V end was cut by 5 bases, the J end by 0 bases, with 23 bases between. The CDR3 sequence is 19 residues long. CDR3 in DNA: TGTGCCAGCAGTCCCCGCTCAGGGGCTCTCGATTATAGCAATCAGCCCCAGCATTTT. Translated: CASSPRSGALDYSNQPQHF.

This chain joins TRBV5-6 and TRBJ1-1; D is ambiguous. The ends were cut back, 1 base at V and 1 base at J, with 5 bases in the middle. The CDR3 is 13 amino acids. Germline V gene lookup returns CDR1 SGHDT and CDR2 YYEEEE. The CDR3 DNA reads as TGTGCCAGCAGCTTGCAACAGAACACTGAAGCTTTCTTT. It codes for CASSLQQNTEAFF.

The chain is built from TRBV11-2 and TRBJ2-1; D is uncertain. Germline CDR1 SGHAT, CDR2 FQNNGV. The CDR3 length is 14 residues. V was clipped by 0 bases and J by 3 bases, with 6 bases between them. The CDR3 nucleotides are TGTGCCAGCAGCTTAGACACAGACTACAATGAGCAGTTCTTC. The encoded protein is CASSLDTDYNEQFF.

The chain employs TRBV2 and TRBJ1-5; D gene unclear. Trimming took 1 base from V and 4 from J, leaving 11 bases between them. Germline CDR1 reads SNHLY; CDR2 reads FYNNEI. The CDR3 has 15 residues. The CDR3 region is CASSEGASRNQPQHF. In nucleotides, the CDR3 is TGTGCCAGCAGTGAAGGGGCCAGCCGAAATCAGCCCCAGCATTTT.

As for this clone: Other DNA sequences in the sample encode the same CDR3. CDR3 DNA sequence: TGTGCCAGCAGCTTAACAGGGGGCACAGATACGCAGTATTTT. This translates into CASSLTGGTDTQYF. This rearrangement joins TRBV7-9 to TRBJ2-3, with TRBD1 identical over 7 bases. V lost 2 bases and J lost 1; bases outside the gene matches: 0. Germline lookup yields CDR1 SEHNR and CDR2 FQNEAQ (reference sequence). CDR3 length: 14 amino acids.

This clone was counted once. The genes are TRBV21-1 and TRBJ1-5; no DNA check was done on the table's D call, TRBD1. TRBV21-1 counts as a pseudogene. The CDR3 contains 17 residues. The CDR3 is CASSKSGTGNSNQPQHF. The CDR3 region has the DNA TGTGCCAGCAGCAAAAGTGGGACAGGGAATAGCAATCAGCCCCAGCATTTT.

V gene TRBV19 combines with J gene TRBJ1-6; D might be TRBD1 (6 bases). CDR1 is LNHDA, CDR2 SQIVND, per germline (reference sequence). The CDR3 covers 17 residues. Trimming left V 3 bases short and J 7 bases short, with 19 bases between. The CDR3 sequence is CASSIRDGGRRNSPLHF. The CDR3, as DNA: TGTGCCAGTAGTATCCGAGACGGGGGGCGCAGGAATTCACCCCTCCACTTT.

The J gene is TRBJ2-1, the V gene TRBV4-1; unclear D gene. The length of the CDR3 is 13 residues. The V end was cut by 4 bases, the J end by 5 bases, with 9 bases between. Germline lookup yields CDR1 MGHRA and CDR2 YSYEKL. The CDR3 is CASSPVGDNEQFF. CDR3 in DNA: TGCGCCAGCAGCCCGGTCGGTGACAATGAGCAGTTCTTC.

V and J are TRBV11-2 and TRBJ1-1; maybe TRBD1 (5 bases). CDR3 length: 14 residues. CDR1 is SGHAT, CDR2 FQNNGV, per germline. V lost 5 bases and J lost 5, with 15 bases in between. CDR3: CASSPAWGVTEAFF. In nucleotides, the CDR3 is TGTGCCAGCAGCCCAGCGTGGGGGGTAACTGAAGCTTTCTTT.

The chain joins TRBV6-5 to TRBJ2-3; 11 nucleotides align to TRBD2. With 4 bases clipped from V and 4 bases from J, the junction kept 4 bases outside the gene matches. CDR1 and CDR2 (germline): MNHEY, SVGAGI. CDR3 length equals 15 residues. The CDR3 coding sequence is TGTGCCAGCAGTTTTAGCGGGAGGGCGGCAGATACGCAGTATTTT. Amino acids: CASSFSGRAADTQYF.